The entry below describes one TCR beta chain. Its antigen remains unidentified. This sample is part of a study of T cell repertoires in cytomegalovirus infection. Study details: Public TCR beta signatures marked donors with CMV infection and the matching HLA. General study points: HLA-C-restricted CMV-specific TCR beta clonotypes prevailed in the ex vivo response.

The germline gives CDR1 SGHTA, CDR2 FQGNSA. Trimming removed 3 bases at V and 6 bases at J, with 11 bases between. The CDR3 contains 13 residues. TCRdb called the reads again in MiXCR, with one record for every CDR3 protein. The sample shows about 470,000 distinct CDR3 sequences, under 55% of them seen only once. This chain connects TRBV7-2 to TRBJ1-2; D is unclear. The sample here was cultured PBMCs, taken from culture after CMV antigen stimulation. This clonotype originated in a human donor in good health (CMV status not recorded). Some clones in this sample may be carry-over from other donors' samples. The DNA for the CDR3 is TGTGCCAGCAGCTTGTACCAGTTAAATGGCTACACCTTC. It translates to CASSLYQLNGYTF.